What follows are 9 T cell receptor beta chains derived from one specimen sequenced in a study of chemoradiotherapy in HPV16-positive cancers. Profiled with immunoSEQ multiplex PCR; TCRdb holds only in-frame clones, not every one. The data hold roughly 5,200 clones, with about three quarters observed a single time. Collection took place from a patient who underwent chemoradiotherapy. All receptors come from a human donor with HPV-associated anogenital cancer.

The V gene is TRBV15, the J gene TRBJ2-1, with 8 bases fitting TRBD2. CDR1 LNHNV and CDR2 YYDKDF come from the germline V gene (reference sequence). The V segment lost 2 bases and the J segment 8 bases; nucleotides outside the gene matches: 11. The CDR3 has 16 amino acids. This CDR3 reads CATSRPGGGRGDEQFF. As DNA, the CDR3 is TGTGCCACCAGCAGACCCGGGGGGGGGAGAGGGGATGAGCAGTTCTTC. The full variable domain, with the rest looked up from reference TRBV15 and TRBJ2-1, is DAMVIQNPRYQVTQFGKPVTLSCSQTLNHNVMYWYQQKSSQAPKLLFHYYDKDFNNEADTPDNFQSRRPNTSFCFLDIRSPGLGDTAMYLCATSRPGGGRGDEQFFGPGTRLTVL.

The CDR3 sequence is CASSPTLGSREAFF. The CDR3 DNA reads TGCGCCAGCAGCCCAACATTGGGCTCCAGGGAAGCTTTCTTT. The chain is built from TRBV5-1 and TRBJ1-1; no definite D call. V was trimmed by 4 bases and J by 8 bases, leaving 18 bases between them. CDR1 is SGHRS and CDR2 is YFSETQ in the germline V gene. The CDR3 loop spans 14 amino acids.

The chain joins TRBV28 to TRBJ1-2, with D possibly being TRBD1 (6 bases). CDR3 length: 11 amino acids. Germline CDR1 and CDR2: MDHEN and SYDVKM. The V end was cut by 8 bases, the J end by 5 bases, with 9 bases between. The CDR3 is CASGTPYGYTF. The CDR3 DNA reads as TGTGCCAGCGGGACACCTTATGGCTACACCTTC.

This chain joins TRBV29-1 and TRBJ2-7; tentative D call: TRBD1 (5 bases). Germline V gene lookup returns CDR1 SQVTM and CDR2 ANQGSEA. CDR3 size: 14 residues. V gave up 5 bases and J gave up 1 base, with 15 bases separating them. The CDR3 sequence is CSVSHDSISYEQYF. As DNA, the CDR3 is TGCAGCGTTTCACACGACAGTATTTCCTACGAGCAGTACTTC.

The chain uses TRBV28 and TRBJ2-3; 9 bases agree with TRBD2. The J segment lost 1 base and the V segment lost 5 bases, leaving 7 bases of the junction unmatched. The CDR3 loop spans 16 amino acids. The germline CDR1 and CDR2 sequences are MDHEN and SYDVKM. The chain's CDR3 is CASSPLAGRGTDTQYF. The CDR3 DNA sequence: TGTGCCAGCAGTCCTCTAGCGGGAAGAGGCACAGATACGCAGTATTTT.

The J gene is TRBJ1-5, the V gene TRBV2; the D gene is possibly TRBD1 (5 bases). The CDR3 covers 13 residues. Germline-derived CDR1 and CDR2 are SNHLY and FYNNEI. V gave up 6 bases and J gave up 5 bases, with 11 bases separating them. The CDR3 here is CASSRDGDQPQHF. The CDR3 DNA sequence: TGTGCCAGCAGCCGGGACGGAGATCAGCCCCAGCATTTT.

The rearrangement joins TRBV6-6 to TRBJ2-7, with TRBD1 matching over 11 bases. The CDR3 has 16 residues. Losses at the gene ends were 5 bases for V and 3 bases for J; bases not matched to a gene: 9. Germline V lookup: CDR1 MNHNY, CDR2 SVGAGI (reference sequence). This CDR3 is CASSPAPGTGGYEQYF. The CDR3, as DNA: TGTGCCAGCAGTCCCGCGCCCGGGACAGGGGGCTACGAGCAGTACTTC.

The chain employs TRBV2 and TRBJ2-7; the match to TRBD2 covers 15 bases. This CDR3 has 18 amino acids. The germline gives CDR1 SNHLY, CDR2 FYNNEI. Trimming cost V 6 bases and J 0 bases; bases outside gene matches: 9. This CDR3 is CASSRTSGRALSSYEQYF. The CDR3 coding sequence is TGTGCCAGCAGCCGGACTAGCGGGAGGGCCTTAAGCTCCTACGAGCAGTACTTC.

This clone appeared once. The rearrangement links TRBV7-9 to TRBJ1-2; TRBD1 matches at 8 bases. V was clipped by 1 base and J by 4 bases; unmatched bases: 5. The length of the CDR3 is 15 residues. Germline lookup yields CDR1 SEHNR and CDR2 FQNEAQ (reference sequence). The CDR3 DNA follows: TGTGCCAGCAGCTTAGGGACAGGGCCTCTCTATGGCTACACCTTC. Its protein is CASSLGTGPLYGYTF.